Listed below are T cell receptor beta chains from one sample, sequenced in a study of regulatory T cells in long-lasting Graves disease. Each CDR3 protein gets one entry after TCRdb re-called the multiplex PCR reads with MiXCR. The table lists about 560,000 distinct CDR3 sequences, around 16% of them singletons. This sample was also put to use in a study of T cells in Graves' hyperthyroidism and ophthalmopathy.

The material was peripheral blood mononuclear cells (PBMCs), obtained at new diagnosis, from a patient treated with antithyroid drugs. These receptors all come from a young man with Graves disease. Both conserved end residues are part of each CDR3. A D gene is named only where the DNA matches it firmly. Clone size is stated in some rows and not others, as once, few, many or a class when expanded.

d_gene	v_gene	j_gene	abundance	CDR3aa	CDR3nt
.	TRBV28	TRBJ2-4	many	CASSQGRRSNIQYF	TGTGCCAGCAGCCAGGGGAGGAGGTCAAACATTCAGTACTTC
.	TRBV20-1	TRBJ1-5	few	CSATPGTHGVPQHF	TGCAGTGCTACACCCGGCACACATGGTGTGCCCCAGCATTTT
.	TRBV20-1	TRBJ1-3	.	CSAHSSGNTIYF	TGCAGTGCCCACAGCTCTGGAAACACCATATATTTT
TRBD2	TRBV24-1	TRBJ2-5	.	CATSGGGNQETQYF	TGTGCCACCAGCGGGGGGGGTAACCAAGAGACCCAGTACTTC
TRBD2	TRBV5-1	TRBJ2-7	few	CASSLGGGSNYEQYF	TGCGCCAGCAGCTTGGGCGGGGGGTCTAACTACGAGCAGTACTTC
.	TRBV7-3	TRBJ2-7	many	CASSLTREGEQYF	TGTGCCAGCAGCTTAACTCGTGAGGGCGAGCAGTACTTC
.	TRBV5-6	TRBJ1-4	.	CASSKPEANEKLFF	TGTGCCAGCAGCAAGCCTGAGGCTAATGAAAAACTGTTTTTT
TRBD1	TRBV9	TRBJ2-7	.	CASSGGQGGVDEQYF	TGTGCCAGCAGCGGCGGACAGGGAGGTGTGGACGAGCAGTACTTC
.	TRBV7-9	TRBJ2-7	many	CASSLDPGSYEQYF	TGTGCCAGCAGCTTAGATCCAGGTAGCTACGAGCAGTACTTC
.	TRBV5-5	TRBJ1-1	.	CASSLEVLGTEAFF	TGCGCCAGCAGCTTGGAGGTACTGGGAACTGAAGCTTTCTTT
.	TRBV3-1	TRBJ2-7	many	CASSLAADYEQYF	TGTGCCAGCAGCCTGGCGGCAGACTACGAGCAGTACTTC
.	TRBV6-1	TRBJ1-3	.	CASRLGEDTIYF	TGTGCCAGCAGGCTGGGGGAGGACACCATATATTTT
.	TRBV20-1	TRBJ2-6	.	CSAIPVDSSSGANVLTF	TGCAGTGCTATACCCGTGGACAGCTCGTCTGGGGCCAACGTCCTGACTTTC
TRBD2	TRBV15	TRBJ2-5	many	CATSRGLRLAEETQYF	TGTGCCACCAGCAGAGGTTTGAGACTAGCAGAAGAGACCCAGTACTTC
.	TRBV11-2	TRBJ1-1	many	CASSPGHQNTEAFF	TGCGCCAGCAGCCCGGGACACCAGAACACTGAAGCTTTCTTT
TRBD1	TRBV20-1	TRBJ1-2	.	CSSIPGTGAYGYTF	TGCAGTAGTATTCCCGGGACAGGGGCATATGGCTACACCTTC
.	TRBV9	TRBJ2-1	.	CASSVGGVVRTNEQFF	TGTGCCAGCAGCGTAGGAGGGGTCGTGAGGACGAATGAGCAGTTCTTC
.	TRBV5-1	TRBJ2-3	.	CASSLVATDTQYF	TGCGCCAGCAGCTTGGTGGCCACAGATACGCAGTATTTT
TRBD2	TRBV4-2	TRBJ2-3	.	CASSQDTTSGIADTQYF	TGTGCCAGCAGCCAAGATACTACTAGCGGGATAGCAGATACGCAGTATTTT
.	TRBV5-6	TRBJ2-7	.	CASSPEDGDSYEQYF	TGTGCCAGCAGCCCGGAGGACGGGGACTCCTACGAGCAGTACTTC
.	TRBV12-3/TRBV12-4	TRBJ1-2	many	CASSSPGTAYGYTF	TGTGCCAGCAGTTCTCCCGGGACGGCATATGGCTACACCTTC
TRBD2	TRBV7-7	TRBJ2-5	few	CASSPPGLAGPETQYF	TGTGCTAGCAGCCCCCCTGGACTAGCGGGACCTGAGACCCAGTACTTC
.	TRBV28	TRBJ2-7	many	CASSFDDGLGEQYF	TGTGCCAGCAGTTTCGACGACGGACTGGGCGAGCAGTACTTC
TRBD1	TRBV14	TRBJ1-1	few	CASSSTGGANTEAFF	TGTGCCAGCAGCTCCACAGGGGGCGCGAACACTGAAGCTTTCTTT
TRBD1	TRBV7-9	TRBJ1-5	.	CASSDSLTGNQPQHF	TGTGCCAGCAGCGACAGTCTGACAGGGAATCAGCCCCAGCATTTT
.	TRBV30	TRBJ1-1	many	CAWSRQNTEAFF	TGTGCCTGGAGCAGACAGAACACTGAAGCTTTCTTT
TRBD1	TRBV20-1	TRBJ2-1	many	CSARQGAGGNEQFF	TGCAGTGCTCGACAGGGGGCAGGGGGCAATGAGCAGTTCTTC
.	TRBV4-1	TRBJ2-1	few	CASSQDSKTYNEQFF	TGCGCCAGCAGCCAAGATTCTAAAACCTACAATGAGCAGTTCTTC
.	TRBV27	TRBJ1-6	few	CASGSRGAGSPLHF	TGTGCCAGCGGCTCACGCGGGGCGGGTTCACCCCTCCACTTT
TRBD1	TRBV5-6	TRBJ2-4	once	CASSIAWQGAPVIQYF	TGTGCCAGCAGCATCGCTTGGCAGGGGGCGCCCGTCATTCAGTACTTC
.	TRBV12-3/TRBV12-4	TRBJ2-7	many	CASSFAEGYEQYF	TGTGCCAGCAGTTTCGCGGAAGGCTACGAGCAGTACTTC
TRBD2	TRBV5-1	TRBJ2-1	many	CASSLLAGGGYNEQFF	TGCGCCAGCAGCTTGCTCGCGGGGGGAGGCTACAATGAGCAGTTCTTC
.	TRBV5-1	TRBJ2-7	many	CASSLGTTTRYEQYF	TGCGCCAGCAGCTTGGGAACAACGACCCGCTACGAGCAGTACTTC
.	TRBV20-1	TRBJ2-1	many	CSARDHPGVDEQFF	TGCAGTGCTAGAGATCATCCGGGGGTGGATGAGCAGTTCTTC
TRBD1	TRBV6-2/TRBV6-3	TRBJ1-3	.	CANSARTGGNTIYF	TGTGCCAACAGTGCCCGGACAGGGGGAAACACCATATATTTT
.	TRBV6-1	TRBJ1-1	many	CASSEDGTFFEAFF	TGTGCCAGCAGTGAAGACGGGACATTTTTTGAAGCTTTCTTT
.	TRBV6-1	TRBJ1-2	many	CASSERYGPRDGYTF	TGTGCCAGCAGTGAACGGTATGGGCCGCGTGATGGCTACACCTTC
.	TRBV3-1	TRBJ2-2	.	CASSQDRGVGTGELFF	TGTGCCAGCAGCCAAGATCGAGGGGTGGGCACCGGGGAGCTGTTTTTT
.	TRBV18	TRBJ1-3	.	CASSPEQLLSGNTIYF	TGTGCCAGCTCACCGGAACAGCTCCTCTCTGGAAACACCATATATTTT
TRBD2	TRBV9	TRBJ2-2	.	CASSSPSGTSVRAGELFF	TGTGCCAGCAGCTCTCCCTCCGGGACTAGCGTGCGGGCCGGGGAGCTGTTTTTT
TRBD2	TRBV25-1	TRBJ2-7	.	CASSYIVGTSGKDEQYF	TGTGCCAGCAGTTATATTGTCGGGACTAGCGGGAAGGACGAGCAGTACTTC
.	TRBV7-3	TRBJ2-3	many	CASSLQGVPSTDTQYF	TGTGCCAGCAGCTTACAGGGAGTGCCTAGCACAGATACGCAGTATTTT
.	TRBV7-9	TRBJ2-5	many	CASSLARFGETQYF	TGTGCCAGCAGCTTGGCCCGGTTCGGAGAGACCCAGTACTTC
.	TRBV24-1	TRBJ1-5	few	CATSDRGRGNQPQHF	TGTGCCACCAGTGACAGGGGTCGGGGCAATCAGCCCCAGCATTTT
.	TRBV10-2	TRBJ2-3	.	CANLNGRSTDTQYF	TGCGCCAACCTGAACGGTCGGAGCACAGATACGCAGTATTTT
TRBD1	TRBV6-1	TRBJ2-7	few	CASRSTGLSWMQYF	TGTGCCAGCCGGTCGACAGGGCTCTCGTGGATGCAGTACTTC
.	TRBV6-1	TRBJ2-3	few	CASMTLRAGTQYF	TGTGCCAGCATGACCTTGAGGGCAGGTACGCAGTATTTT
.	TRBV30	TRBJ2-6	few	CARITGSSGANVLTF	TGTGCCCGAATAACAGGGAGCTCTGGGGCCAACGTCCTGACTTTC
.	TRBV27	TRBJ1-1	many	CASRPTRQRPEAFF	TGTGCCAGCAGGCCAACTCGACAACGGCCTGAAGCTTTCTTT
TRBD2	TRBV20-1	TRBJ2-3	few	CSLPGLVTDTQYF	TGCAGTTTACCGGGACTAGTCACAGATACGCAGTATTTT
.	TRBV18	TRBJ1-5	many	CASSRGGTGQPQHF	TGTGCCAGCTCACGAGGGGGTACGGGGCAGCCCCAGCATTTT
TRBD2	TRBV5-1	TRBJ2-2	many	CASTRTSSANTGELFF	TGCGCCAGCACCCGGACTAGCTCAGCGAACACCGGGGAGCTGTTTTTT
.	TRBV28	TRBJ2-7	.	CASSLSLYVDRPITYEQYF	TGTGCCAGCAGTCTAAGCCTTTACGTCGACAGGCCCATCACCTACGAGCAGTACTTC
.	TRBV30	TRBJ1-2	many	CAWSLTDYYGYTF	TGTGCCTGGAGTTTGACAGATTACTATGGCTACACCTTC
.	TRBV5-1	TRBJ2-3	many	CASSFRRSTDTQYF	TGCGCCAGCAGCTTTAGACGGAGCACAGATACGCAGTATTTT
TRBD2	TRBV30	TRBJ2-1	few	CAWRAVPGLAGPEQFF	TGTGCCTGGAGAGCAGTTCCGGGACTAGCGGGACCTGAGCAGTTCTTC
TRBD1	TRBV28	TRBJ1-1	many	CASSLWAGGLNTEAFF	TGTGCCAGCAGTTTATGGGCAGGGGGCTTGAACACTGAAGCTTTCTTT
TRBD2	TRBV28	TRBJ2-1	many	CASNPVREGNNEQFF	TGTGCCAGCAACCCCGTGAGGGAGGGCAATAATGAGCAGTTCTTC
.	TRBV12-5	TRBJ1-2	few	CASGLHRVEDGYTF	TGTGCTAGTGGTTTACACAGGGTGGAGGATGGCTACACCTTC
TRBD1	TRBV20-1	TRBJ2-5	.	CSASGLGTGLGETQYF	TGCAGTGCTAGTGGTCTCGGGACAGGGTTAGGAGAGACCCAGTACTTC